Detailed here is one T cell receptor (beta chain). Its antigen specificity is not known. It has no much larger one-base neighbor in the sample; base qualities were not kept. Intraepithelial and lamina propria lymphocytes were isolated from graft specimens using dithiothreitol, EDTA incubations and collagenase D digestion. Serial intestinal graft biopsy specimens collected up to 600 days after transplant underwent bulk TCR-beta sequencing. This sample was taken from a study of graft-versus-host responses after intestinal transplantation (dated by TCRdb to about 2021). Background on the whole study: The transplants that recipients got were multivisceral, liver-intestinal, or isolated intestinal. All recipients received anti-thymocyte globulin induction followed by maintenance tacrolimus and steroids for two to four years. After intestinal transplantation, graft-versus-host and host-versus-graft alloreactive T cell clones in the graft, circulation and bone marrow were tracked using bulk TCR-beta CDR3 sequencing. Alloreactive clones were identified by sequencing pre-transplant mixed lymphocyte reaction products and comparing them with unstimulated pre-transplant donor and recipient T cells. A cohort of under 30 intestinal transplant recipients, including one retransplant, was enrolled, and 3 patients lacking pretransplant specimens were excluded. A peak of at least 4% donor T cells among recipient peripheral blood mononuclear cells was the definition used for donor T cell macrochimerism. Instead of going to the commercial service, samples from a few later patients were sequenced in-house on an Illumina MiSeq and processed with MiXCR. Findings and caveats that apply to the study as a whole: Peak levels of circulating GvH clones were associated with declines in HvG clones early after transplant. The conclusions were limited by the relatively low number and heterogeneity of the intestinal transplant patients. GvH clones turned up in recipient bone marrow, with some appearing earlier in ileal mucosa or blood, a pattern consistent with an intestinal mucosal origin. High GvH to HvG T cell clonal ratios were observed in the allografts of patients with donor T cell macrochimerism.

The CDR3 covers 16 residues, taking in both the cysteine and the phenylalanine. The CDR3 DNA has 48 bases and is translated from base 1. Trimming takes 1 base off V and 7 bases off J; junction bases not matched to a gene: 6. CDR1 and CDR2, per the germline V gene (reference sequence), are SEHNR and FQNEAQ. Receptor libraries were prepared by the immunoSEQ multiplex PCR assay. Adaptive Biotechnologies carried out high-throughput TCR-beta CDR3 sequencing of genomic DNA for most patients. Per the original workflow: TCR sequencing data for over 15 patients were retrieved from Adaptive's ImmunoSEQ software; a few other patients were processed with MiXCR and VDJtools. CDR3 nucleotide sequences shared between donor and recipient were removed because the origin of such sequences could not be assigned. To be classed as alloreactive, a clone needed at least 2-fold expansion over unstimulated cells and a minimum CFSE-low frequency of 0.002% (template counts) or 0.001% (read counts). Clones detected in sequenced pre-transplant spleen, lymph node, or MLR CFSE-low populations of the donor or recipient were defined as mappable. The cumulative frequency of alloreactive clones was calculated as a percentage of all sequences, weighted by copy number. The table was pulled from immuneACCESS by TCRdb, which kept in-frame rearrangements only. Such tables lose some clones; where checked, under half of the loss comes from unresolved V genes, and the rest has no known cause. That table is the source of V, J and clone size, and D and trimming were worked out from the DNA. The sample records about 14,000 clones, 70% to 85% of which are singletons. The biggest ten clones account for 3.9% of the sample.

The sample consisted of ileum tissue, taken 27 days after intestinal transplant. The sequence was obtained from a human patient who received an intestinal transplant, so some T cells may come from the graft donor. This chain joins TRBV7-9 to TRBJ1-6, and 8 bases in between align with TRBD1. At the DNA level, the sequence is TGTGCCAGCAGCTTAGGTGGGGGACAGGCAAATTCACCCCTCCACTTT. It is translated as CASSLGGGQANSPLHF.